The rows below give T cell receptor beta chains drawn from one sample of a study of blood T cells in healthy people across ages. Each CDR3 protein gets one entry after TCRdb re-called the 5' RACE reads with MiXCR. The repertoire consists of 1,500,000 or so distinct CDR3 sequences, with roughly 43% occurring once and the leading ten covering more than 4%. Sequenced sample: blood. These receptors all come from a woman under 30 in good health. Both conserved end residues are trimmed from each CDR3. Size is stated for part of the rows, as once, few or many counts, or as a class when the clone is expanded.

once | TRBJ1-6 | TRBV18 | ASSQSQGGVNSPLH
few | TRBJ2-7 | TRBV6-2/TRBV6-3 | ASSYYRTSSIYEQY
few | TRBJ2-5 | TRBV4-1 | ASSQPGQSYQETQY
many | TRBJ2-7 | TRBV7-2 | ASSFGGVPIEQY
NA | TRBJ2-3 | TRBV6-5 | ASSKLRVRTDTQY
NA | TRBJ2-7 | TRBV7-2 | ASTSRQEHEQY
few | TRBJ1-1 | TRBV12-3/TRBV12-4 | ASRDRANTEAF
NA | TRBJ1-5 | TRBV21-1 | ASSKVFQQCNQPQH
NA | TRBJ2-7 | TRBV29-1 | SVETSGIGGEQY
NA | TRBJ1-1 | TRBV29-1 | SVRDRGATEAF
NA | TRBJ1-2 | TRBV20-1 | SAPDRVSVAYT
few | TRBJ1-4 | TRBV4-3 | ASSQERDEKLF
NA | TRBJ2-5 | TRBV27 | ASSLTPPGRLVWETQY
NA | TRBJ2-2 | TRBV5-6 | ASSRYGGTTGELF
few | TRBJ2-7 | TRBV12-3/TRBV12-4 | ASSSRGSIYEQY
NA | TRBJ1-5 | TRBV27 | ASSPLRQRNQPQH
few | TRBJ1-6 | TRBV7-3 | ASSSTRHPNSPLH
few | TRBJ1-5 | TRBV10-3 | AISDPAHNQPQH
few | TRBJ2-7 | TRBV27 | ASRAGTGPYEQY
NA | TRBJ1-2 | TRBV12-3/TRBV12-4 | ASRLGQRYGYT
NA | TRBJ1-2 | TRBV7-2 | ASSFTRGLDGYT
NA | TRBJ1-5 | TRBV18 | ASSPISGTGSNQPQH